A selection of T cell receptor beta chains follows, all from one sample in a study of shared clonotypes between healthy human individuals. This table comes from immunoSEQ multiplex PCR, and its TCRdb copy is limited to in-frame clones, with some not included. Of approximately 810,000 clones detected, nearly 95% appear once; the ten largest clones hold about 24%. Specimen: naive CD8+ T cells sorted from blood. Receptors originate from a man aged 30 to 45 in good health. Each CDR3 is given with its conserved first and last residue. D genes are given only for firm matches. Size values are once, few and many counts, or a class for expanded clones, and some rows have none.

TRBJ1-3,.,TRBV5-5,.,TGTGCCAGCAGCCCCGGGACGTACACCATATATTTT,CASSPGTYTIYF
TRBJ2-3,.,TRBV15,TRBD2,TGTGCCACCAGCAGACGCCTGGGTAATAGCGGGAGTCGAGCAGATACGCAGTATTTT,CATSRRLGNSGSRADTQYF
TRBJ2-7,.,TRBV7-6,TRBD2,TGTGCCAGCAGCCCACGGACTAGCGGGGTCTACGAGCAGTACTTC,CASSPRTSGVYEQYF
TRBJ2-1,.,TRBV27,TRBD2,TGTGCCAGCAGTTTATTGACTAGCAGAAACAATGAGCAGTTCTTC,CASSLLTSRNNEQFF
TRBJ2-7,.,TRBV21-1,.,TGTGCCAGCAGCAAAGACGGGCGGAGAGGCATCCTCTCCTACGAGCAGTACTTC,CASSKDGRRGILSYEQYF
TRBJ2-7,once,TRBV29-1,.,TGCAGCGTTGAAGACCCGGCGGAACCCTACGAGCAGTACTTC,CSVEDPAEPYEQYF
TRBJ2-7,.,TRBV11-2,TRBD1,TGTGCCAGCACCCTTGGACAGGGGGCTGCCTACGAGCAGTACTTC,CASTLGQGAAYEQYF
TRBJ2-5,.,TRBV7-6,.,TGTGCCAGCAGCTTAAACTTTCCAGGAGAGACCCAGTACTTC,CASSLNFPGETQYF
TRBJ2-7,.,TRBV9,TRBD1,TGTGCCAGCAGCATGGGACAGGGGTCCTCCTACGAGCAGTACTTC,CASSMGQGSSYEQYF
TRBJ2-7,.,TRBV28,TRBD2,TGTGCCAGCAGTTCCCCCAGGCTTTATAGCGGGAATCCTTACGAGCAGTACTTC,CASSSPRLYSGNPYEQYF
TRBJ2-2,.,TRBV29-1,.,TGCAGCGCTGCATCAGGCATCCAGAACACCGGGGAGCTGTTTTTT,CSAASGIQNTGELFF
TRBJ2-7,.,TRBV25-1,TRBD2,TGTGCCAGCAGTGGATCACTAGCGGGATACGAGCAGTACTTC,CASSGSLAGYEQYF
TRBJ2-1,.,TRBV4-3,.,TGCGCCAGCAGCCAAGACCGGTCCACTCAGCAGTTCTTC,CASSQDRSTQQFF
TRBJ2-2,.,TRBV15,.,TGTGCCACCAGCAGAGCCGGGGCGGGGTTTACCGGGGAGCTGTTTTTT,CATSRAGAGFTGELFF
TRBJ2-7,.,TRBV27,TRBD2,TGTGCCGAGTCTTCTCGGACTAGCGAAATAGGCGAGCAGTACTTC,CAESSRTSEIGEQYF
TRBJ2-3,.,TRBV9,.,TGTGCCAGCAGCCGCTGGGACAGCACAGATACGCAGTATTTT,CASSRWDSTDTQYF
TRBJ1-1,.,TRBV6-6,.,TGTGCCAGCAGTACACCGGGATTAAACACTGAAGCTTTCTTT,CASSTPGLNTEAFF
TRBJ2-2,once,TRBV29-1,.,TGCAGCGTCGCGGACCCGGCCGGGGAGCTGTTTTTT,CSVADPAGELFF
TRBJ1-1,.,TRBV27,.,TGTGCCAGCAGTTTTGTAGGTAGCGGTGAAGCTTTCTTT,CASSFVGSGEAFF
TRBJ2-7,.,TRBV19,.,TGTGCCAGTAAGGAAGCGGGCACCTCCTACGAGCAGTACTTC,CASKEAGTSYEQYF
TRBJ2-7,.,TRBV4-1,TRBD2,TGCGCCAGCAGCCAACTAGCGGGAACCGTCGAGCAGTACTTC,CASSQLAGTVEQYF
TRBJ2-5,once,TRBV7-6,.,TGTGCCAGCAGCTTGGTCGGGCGCCAAGAGACCCAGTACTTC,CASSLVGRQETQYF
TRBJ2-7,once,TRBV7-9,.,TGTGCCAGCAGCTTAATCGGGGTCGAGCAGTACTTC,CASSLIGVEQYF
TRBJ2-5,.,TRBV7-9,.,TGTGCCAGCACCCAGTCCGCAGGAGGGTACCAAGAGACCCAGTACTTC,CASTQSAGGYQETQYF